This T cell receptor beta chain was captured in a study of T cell responses to AZD1222 COVID-19 vaccine. General study findings and limits: Only a handful of people who got AZD1222 tested seropositive at baseline. Sampling captured repertoires only after the peak T cell response. Clonal diversity was possibly underestimated, and the donors were mostly white British, with more females.

Some second doses came at about 4 weeks and others at about 12 weeks; these were pooled. Germline CDR1 is SGHTS and CDR2 is YDEGEE. The CDR3 loop spans 13 amino acids. J was trimmed by 2 bases and V by 7 bases; bases with no gene match: 4. Only in-frame clones appear in the TCRdb table, and some are missing; sequencing was by immunoSEQ multiplex PCR. The sample yields 65,000 to 100,000 clones, around 93% seen once. A word on this clone: As yet, its antigen is unknown.

Sequenced material: peripheral blood, taken 28 days after the second AZD1222 dose. The V and J genes are TRBV5-8 and TRBJ2-7; 9 positions agree with TRBD2. The source of this sequence is an adult who received the AZD1222 COVID-19 vaccine. The DNA of the CDR3 is TGTGCCAGCTCGCCTAGCGGGACCTACGAGCAGTACTTC. Residues: CASSPSGTYEQYF.